Reported below is one T cell receptor (beta chain). The data belong to a study of sequential checkpoint blockade in melanoma. Study-level information: Patients were randomized 1:1 to nivolumab-then-ipilimumab or ipilimumab-then-nivolumab first-line.

The treatment is: randomized to nivolumab then ipilimumab (arm A) or the reverse (arm B). Here immunoSEQ multiplex PCR was the method, and the copy in TCRdb shows in-frame clones only, minus some. The sample has roughly 34,000 clones; about 86% are singletons. Germline V CDR1 and CDR2: WSHSY, SAAADI. The CDR3 has 13 amino acids. The V and J ends lost 5 bases and 5 bases, in that order; junction bases with no gene match: 3. The input for sequencing was CD8+ T cells sorted from blood (inferred from file names), taken from a patient given nivolumab and ipilimumab in sequence. This clonotype was obtained from a human donor with melanoma. V is TRBV10-2 and J is TRBJ2-7, with 10 positions matching TRBD1. The CDR3 sequence: CASSSDRGHEQYF. As DNA, the CDR3 is TGCGCCAGCAGTTCCGACAGGGGGCACGAGCAGTACTTC.